Presented here are 25 T cell receptor beta chains from one specimen sequenced in a study of shared clonotypes between healthy human individuals. CD8 cells classed as naive were CD45RO-negative and positively selected for CCR7, excluding terminally differentiated effector memory CD45RA+ cells. Produced via immunoSEQ multiplex PCR; TCRdb's table is partial and in-frame only. This table holds about 2 million clones, about 94% found once. The source material was naive CD8+ T cells sorted from blood. The receptors originated from a man between 18 and 35 years old in good health.

In DNA, the CDR3 is TGTGCCAGCACGTCGGGAACCTACAATGAGCAGTTCTTC. It codes for CASTSGTYNEQFF. The chain joins TRBV6-1 to TRBJ2-1, with D perhaps TRBD2 (5 bases). The length of the CDR3 is 13 residues. V was shortened by 7 bases and J by 2 bases, with 9 bases between the two germline ends. Germline V gene sequence: CDR1 MNHNS, CDR2 SASEGT.

This chain joins TRBV4-3 and TRBJ2-7; D is undetermined. Trimming took 0 bases from V and 5 from J, leaving 20 bases between them. The CDR3 length is 17 residues. Germline loops: CDR1 LGHNA, CDR2 YSLEER. The CDR3 here is CASSQENFGLLKDEQYF. The CDR3, as DNA: TGCGCCAGCAGCCAAGAAAACTTCGGGCTGCTCAAAGACGAGCAGTACTTC.

This chain links TRBV6-1 with TRBJ2-5; D is perhaps TRBD1 (5 bases). The J call may be wrong; the DNA end is better matched by TRBJ2-7. CDR1 is MNHNS and CDR2 is SASEGT in the germline V gene. This CDR3 region has 15 residues. The chain's CDR3 is CASSEIGALMHEQYF. CDR3 bases: TGTGCCAGCAGTGAAATAGGGGCGCTGATGCACGAGCAGTACTTC.

The chain recombines TRBV27 with TRBJ2-1; 11 bases map to TRBD2. Germline CDR1 MNHEY, CDR2 SMNVEV (reference sequence). This CDR3 is built from 16 residues. With V trimmed by 5 bases and J by 7 bases, 10 bases remained unmatched. The CDR3 loop is CASSRDSGRAGNEQFF. The CDR3 region has the DNA TGTGCCAGCAGTCGAGATAGCGGGAGGGCCGGAAATGAGCAGTTCTTC.

This rearrangement joins TRBV5-4 to TRBJ1-1; 7 nucleotides line up with TRBD1. Unmatched junction bases numbered 11, after V lost 5 bases and J lost 10 bases. Germline V CDR1 and CDR2: SGHNT, YYREEE (reference sequence). The CDR3 contains 13 residues. The CDR3 bases are TGTGCCAGCAGAAATGTAGGGACAGACGGAGCTTTCTTT. This gives the protein CASRNVGTDGAFF.

V gene TRBV30 combines with J gene TRBJ1-6; D is undetermined. With 1 base removed from V and 14 bases from J, the gap between germline ends came to 24 bases. Germline V gene sequence: CDR1 GTSNPN, CDR2 SVGIG (reference sequence). The CDR3 sequence is 16 residues long. CDR3 sequence reads: CAWSGIPQVSTSTLHF. The CDR3 coding sequence is TGTGCCTGGAGTGGGATCCCTCAAGTTTCTACCTCGACCCTCCACTTT.

With regard to this clone: The same CDR3 arises from other DNA sequences in this sample as well. This chain connects TRBV7-9 to TRBJ1-4; D call uncertain. The germline CDR1 and CDR2 sequences are SEHNR and FQNEAQ (reference sequence). The CDR3 extends over 14 amino acids. V lost 5 bases and J lost 0, with 7 bases in between. The CDR3 DNA reads as TGTGCCAGCAGCCTCAGCGCAACTAATGAAAAACTGTTTTTT. Its translation: CASSLSATNEKLFF.

V gene TRBV4-1 combines with J gene TRBJ2-1, with D hard to call. Trimming cost V 3 bases and J 11 bases, with 5 bases left between them. Germline loops: CDR1 MGHRA, CDR2 YSYEKL. The CDR3 spans 10 residues. The CDR3 coding sequence is TGCGCCAGCAGCCATGGGAAGCAGTTCTTC. Its translation is CASSHGKQFF.

The chain links TRBV6-5 to TRBJ2-2; 10 bases are a match to TRBD1. There are 16 residues in the CDR3. J gave up 5 bases and V 4 bases, and 7 bases lay outside the gene matches. CDR1 and CDR2 from the germline V gene are MNHEY and SVGAGI. The CDR3 DNA is TGTGCCAGCAGTTTAGCGGGACAGGGGATTACCGGGGAGCTGTTTTTT. It codes for CASSLAGQGITGELFF.

The chain is built from TRBV5-6 and TRBJ2-7; 13 bases fit TRBD2. This CDR3 is built from 18 residues. CDR1 is SGHDT, CDR2 YYEEEE, per germline. The junction had 13 bases not matched to a gene; V was cut back by 2 bases and J by 5 bases. Here the CDR3 DNA reads TGTGCCAGCAGCTTAGGGACTAGCGGGAAACAATGGTTCGACGAGCAGTACTTC. This translates into CASSLGTSGKQWFDEQYF.

A note on this clone: Distinct nucleotide sequences in the sample also encode this CDR3. V usage is TRBV27 and J usage is TRBJ2-5, with 9 bases matching TRBD1. Germline assignment: CDR1 MNHEY and CDR2 SMNVEV (reference sequence). V lost 3 bases, J lost 1 base, and 0 bases stayed unmatched. The CDR3 contains 14 residues. The CDR3 reads CASSLGQGQETQYF. For the CDR3, the DNA is TGTGCCAGCAGTTTGGGACAGGGCCAAGAGACCCAGTACTTC.

On this clone: The same CDR3 can be traced to other DNA sequences in this sample. This rearrangement joins TRBV5-4 to TRBJ2-7, with D perhaps TRBD1 (5 bases). Looked up from germline, CDR1 is SGHNT and CDR2 is YYREEE (reference sequence). With 0 bases removed from V and 3 bases from J, the gap between germline ends came to 7 bases. The length of the CDR3 is 13 residues. The CDR3 is CASSLGGDYEQYF. The CDR3 bases are TGTGCCAGCAGCTTGGGGGGCGACTACGAGCAGTACTTC. Using reference TRBV5-4 and TRBJ2-7 for the parts outside the CDR3, the full variable domain is ETGVTQSPTHLIKTRGQQVTLRCSSQSGHNTVSWYQQALGQGPQFIFQYYREEENGRGNFPPRFSGLQFPNYSSELNVNALELDDSALYLCASSLGGDYEQYFGPGTRLTVT.

This chain joins TRBV6-1 and TRBJ1-1, with D perhaps matching TRBD1 (5 bases). The CDR3 loop spans 14 amino acids. CDR1 and CDR2 (germline): MNHNS, SASEGT. V was shortened by 3 bases and J by 6 bases, with 14 bases between the two germline ends. Here the CDR3 DNA reads TGTGCCAGCAGTGAGAGGGGCCCCGTCTCTGAAGCTTTCTTT. Its translation is CASSERGPVSEAFF.

The rearrangement joins TRBV9 to TRBJ2-1; 7 bases line up with TRBD2. The CDR3 consists of 14 residues. In germline, CDR1 is SGDLS, CDR2 YYNGEE. The V segment lost 6 bases and the J segment 3 bases; nucleotides outside the gene matches: 6. CDR3 loop: CASNIRGDYNEQFF. CDR3 DNA: TGTGCCAGCAATATCCGGGGGGACTACAATGAGCAGTTCTTC.

CDR3 sequence: CASSPWPGEETQYF. The CDR3 DNA sequence: TGTGCCAGCTCACCATGGCCAGGGGAAGAGACCCAGTACTTC. The genes are TRBV18 and TRBJ2-5; a possible D gene is TRBD1 (6 bases). Germline V gives CDR1 KGHSH, CDR2 LQKENI. The CDR3 loop spans 14 amino acids. Trimming took 2 bases from V and 3 from J, leaving 10 bases between them.

This chain uses TRBV2 with TRBJ1-5, with TRBD1 identical over 11 bases. The germline V gene has CDR1 SNHLY and CDR2 FYNNEI. The CDR3 is 18 amino acids. V shed 6 bases and J 4 bases; nucleotides not matched to a gene: 14. The DNA of the CDR3 is TGTGCCAGCAGCGAGGCGCATGGGACAGGGGGTTTTAATCAGCCCCAGCATTTT. This sequence encodes CASSEAHGTGGFNQPQHF. Looking up the rest from reference TRBV2 and TRBJ1-5 gives the full variable domain: EPEVTQTPSHQVTQMGQEVILRCVPISNHLYFYWYRQILGQKVEFLVSFYNNEISEKSEIFDDQFSVERPDGSNFTLKIRSTKLEDSAMYFCASSEAHGTGGFNQPQHFGDGTRLSIL.

V and J are TRBV7-9 and TRBJ2-1; TRBD2 matches at 10 bases. The CDR3 has 14 amino acids. The germline V gene has CDR1 SEHNR and CDR2 FQNEAQ (reference sequence). Germline trimming cut 5 bases from V and 6 bases from J; bases unmatched to any gene: 4. In DNA form, the CDR3 reads TGTGCCAGCAGCAGCGGGGGGGCCGGCAATGAGCAGTTCTTC. Protein sequence: CASSSGGAGNEQFF.

The V and J genes are TRBV19 and TRBJ2-1; 9 nucleotides agree with TRBD2. V dropped 3 bases and J dropped 7; count of bases not matched to a gene: 4. This CDR3 comprises 14 residues. CDR1 is LNHDA and CDR2 is SQIVND in the germline V gene (reference sequence). The chain's CDR3 is CASSMGLAENEQFF. DNA of the CDR3: TGTGCCAGTAGTATGGGACTAGCTGAGAATGAGCAGTTCTTC.

The genes are TRBV13 and TRBJ2-2; D gene ambiguous. The V gene's germline CDR1 is PRHDT and CDR2 FYEKMQ (reference sequence). The CDR3 sequence is 12 residues long. Trimming took off 2 bases at V and 6 bases at J, with 4 bases between the two ends. CDR3 amino acids: CASSLTSGELFF. The CDR3, as DNA: TGTGCCAGCAGCTTAACGTCCGGGGAGCTGTTTTTT.

The chain is built from TRBV6-6 and TRBJ2-2, with D perhaps TRBD2 (6 bases). The germline gives CDR1 MNHNY, CDR2 SVGAGI (reference sequence). The ends were cut back, 0 bases at V and 5 bases at J, with 10 bases in the middle. The length of the CDR3 is 15 residues. The CDR3 loop is CASSYSRGGTGELFF. In nucleotides, the CDR3 is TGTGCCAGCAGTTACTCGCGGGGCGGGACCGGGGAGCTGTTTTTT.

J is TRBJ2-5 and V is TRBV19, with 8 bases that match TRBD2. Per germline, CDR1 LNHDA and CDR2 SQIVND (reference sequence). The CDR3 has 18 residues. Trimming removed 1 base from V and 2 bases from J; junction bases left unmatched: 12. The CDR3 protein is CASSIAGGPSGKQETQYF. In DNA form, the CDR3 reads TGTGCCAGTAGTATAGCGGGGGGGCCATCGGGCAAGCAAGAGACCCAGTACTTC.

The chain carries TRBV27 and TRBJ1-1; 8 bases align to TRBD1. This CDR3 spans 14 amino acids. Per germline, CDR1 MNHEY and CDR2 SMNVEV (reference sequence). Trimming removed 2 bases from V and 7 bases from J; junction bases left unmatched: 6. The CDR3 DNA reads as TGTGCCAGCAGTTTACAGGGGGCGCTTATTGAAGCTTTCTTT. Translated: CASSLQGALIEAFF.

To note about this clone: This sample also contains other DNA sequences that code for the same CDR3. The genes are TRBV27 and TRBJ1-5, with D possibly matching TRBD1 (5 bases). CDR1 and CDR2 (germline): MNHEY, SMNVEV (reference sequence). Trimming pared 0 bases from V and 2 bases from J, leaving 8 bases between. The CDR3 sequence is 15 residues long. This CDR3 is CASSLSGGGNQPQHF. In DNA form, the CDR3 reads TGTGCCAGCAGTTTATCCGGAGGGGGCAATCAGCCCCAGCATTTT.

As concerns this clone: Other DNA sequences in the same sample also yield this CDR3. This chain connects TRBV19 to TRBJ2-1; D gene ambiguous. This CDR3 region has 13 residues. CDR1 is LNHDA and CDR2 is SQIVND in the germline V gene (reference sequence). V was pared by 6 bases and J by 4 bases, with 10 bases between. As DNA, the CDR3 is TGTGCCAGTAGCCCCTCCCCATACAATGAGCAGTTCTTC. Amino acid sequence: CASSPSPYNEQFF.

V usage is TRBV12-5 and J usage is TRBJ2-7, with a weak D call TRBD1 (5 bases). Trimming removed 8 bases at V and 0 bases at J, with 17 bases between. The CDR3 loop spans 15 amino acids. Germline lookup yields CDR1 LGHNT and CDR2 FRNRAP. CDR3: CASTSGLTSSYEQYF. The DNA of the CDR3 is TGTGCTAGTACTTCAGGGTTAACCAGCTCCTACGAGCAGTACTTC.